These 8 T cell receptor beta chains were sequenced from one sample in a study of vaccination effects on CD4 cells after COVID-19. ViraFEST expansion of antigen-specific CD4+ T cells with viral peptide pools preceded sequencing. Subsequent to roughly 9 days of culture, CD4+ T cells were isolated. Two-dose vaccination with either BNT162b2 or mRNA-1273 was given to the participants. TCRdb's copy holds only in-frame clones and misses some; the assay was immunoSEQ multiplex PCR. The data contain roughly 71,000 clones, around four fifths of them singletons. For these TCRs, the target antigens are not known. The sample consisted of CD4+ T cells from PBMCs cultured with HCoV-OC43 spike peptides, taken after COVID-19 vaccination. Subset meaning: HCoV-OC43 spike overlapping peptide pool stimulation. These TCRs come from a human donor who received a COVID-19 vaccine.

This chain connects TRBV5-6 to TRBJ2-1, with D perhaps TRBD1 or TRBD2 (5 bases each). The germline V and J ends were trimmed by 3 bases and 10 bases, with 14 bases remaining between them. Germline loops: CDR1 SGHDT, CDR2 YYEEEE. This CDR3 spans 13 amino acids. Here the CDR3 DNA reads TGTGCCAGCAGCTGGGACGCCCAAGGGGAGCAGTTCTTC. This codes for CASSWDAQGEQFF. Looking up the rest from reference TRBV5-6 and TRBJ2-1 gives the full variable domain: DAGVTQSPTHLIKTRGQQVTLRCSPKSGHDTVSWYQQALGQGPQFIFQYYEEEERQRGNFPDRFSGHQFPNYSSELNVNALLLGDSALYLCASSWDAQGEQFFGPGTRLTVL.

The chain employs TRBV19 and TRBJ1-1; 7 nucleotides line up with TRBD1. This CDR3 comprises 16 residues. Looked up from germline, CDR1 is LNHDA and CDR2 is SQIVND (reference sequence). V shed 9 bases and J 2 bases; nucleotides not matched to a gene: 15. This CDR3 is CASTSTQGPFNTEAFF. For the CDR3, the DNA is TGTGCCAGCACGAGTACACAGGGGCCCTTCAACACTGAAGCTTTCTTT.

This clone was counted at least ten times. This sequence joins TRBV30 and TRBJ1-5; TRBD1 aligns across 9 bases. The CDR3 totals 18 residues. V trimming: 2 bases; J trimming: 0 bases; junction bases outside the gene matches: 11. Germline CDR1 is GTSNPN and CDR2 is SVGIG (reference sequence). Written as DNA, the CDR3 is TGTGCCTGGAGTCCCGGGACAGGGAGAACCTATAGCAATCAGCCCCAGCATTTT. Translation: CAWSPGTGRTYSNQPQHF.

This chain joins TRBV20-1 and TRBJ2-7; no firm D call. Germline-derived CDR1 and CDR2 are DFQATT and SNEGSKA (reference sequence). V was cut by 8 bases and J by 3 bases, with 8 bases left in between. The CDR3 spans 10 residues. The CDR3 protein is CSPPVYEQYV. CDR3 sequence (DNA): TGCAGTCCCCCGGTCTACGAGCAGTACGTC.

V is TRBV5-4 and J is TRBJ2-5, with a possible D match to TRBD2 (6 bases). Deletions cut 4 bases from V and 4 bases from J, with 11 bases between. The CDR3 has 13 amino acids. The germline V gene encodes CDR1 SGHNT and CDR2 YYREEE (reference sequence). The CDR3 spells CASSPGGSETQYF. As DNA, the CDR3 is TGTGCCAGCAGCCCCGGGGGTTCAGAGACCCAGTACTTC.

The chain couples TRBV4-3 to TRBJ1-3; 9 bases match TRBD1. Germline lookup yields CDR1 LGHNA and CDR2 YSLEER. The J segment lost 4 bases and the V segment lost 4 bases, leaving 17 bases of the junction unmatched. The CDR3 contains 19 residues. CDR3 in amino acids: CASSRTLISGTGKGNTIYF. DNA of the CDR3: TGCGCCAGCAGCCGAACCTTAATTTCCGGGACAGGGAAGGGAAACACCATATATTTT.

The rearrangement links TRBV10-1 to TRBJ2-1; the D is unclear. Per the germline V gene, CDR1 is WNHNN and CDR2 is SYGVQD (reference sequence). V was shortened by 4 bases and J by 8 bases, with 12 bases between the two germline ends. The CDR3 covers 13 residues. This CDR3 reads CASSVGFYDEQFF. As DNA, the CDR3 is TGCGCCAGCAGTGTCGGGTTTTACGATGAGCAGTTCTTC.

The rearrangement joins TRBV19 to TRBJ1-1, with a weak D call TRBD1 (6 bases). V lost 3 bases, J lost 6 bases, and 14 bases lay in between. Germline CDR1 reads LNHDA; CDR2 reads SQIVND (reference sequence). The CDR3 extends over 14 amino acids. CDR3 DNA sequence: TGTGCCAGTAGTATTGGAGGGGGAGTGGCTGAAGCTTTCTTT. Translation: CASSIGGGVAEAFF.